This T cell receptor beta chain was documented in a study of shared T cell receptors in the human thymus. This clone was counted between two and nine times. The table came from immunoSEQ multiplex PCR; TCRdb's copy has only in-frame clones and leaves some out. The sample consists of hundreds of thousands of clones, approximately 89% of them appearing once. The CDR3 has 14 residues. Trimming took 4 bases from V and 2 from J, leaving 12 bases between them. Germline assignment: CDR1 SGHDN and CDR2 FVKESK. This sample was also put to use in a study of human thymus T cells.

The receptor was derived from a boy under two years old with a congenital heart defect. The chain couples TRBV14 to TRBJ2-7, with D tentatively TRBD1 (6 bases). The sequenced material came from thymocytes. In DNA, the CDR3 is TGTGCCAGCAGCCCTCGACAGGATACCTACGAGCAGTACTTC. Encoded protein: CASSPRQDTYEQYF.